A selection of T cell receptor beta chains follows, all from one sample in a study of early stage breast cancer tumors. Measured with immunoSEQ multiplex PCR; TCRdb has only the in-frame clones, and not every one. Among around 9,000 clones, 71% were seen once, and the ten largest hold roughly 17%. The sequenced material came from normal breast tissue next to the tumor. The receptor source for this set is a person in their sixties with breast cancer. Both conserved end residues are part of each CDR3. The order of the fields is CDR3 length, D gene, V gene, J gene, CDR3 protein. A D gene is named only where the DNA matches it firmly.

CDR3 length: 12; D gene: -; V gene: TRBV18; J gene: TRBJ1-1; CDR3 protein: CASSPDEGEAFF
CDR3 length: 14; D gene: -; V gene: TRBV5-1; J gene: TRBJ2-7; CDR3 protein: CASSRGQGFYEQYF
CDR3 length: 13; D gene: -; V gene: TRBV30; J gene: TRBJ1-5; CDR3 protein: CAWSNGDTRPQHF
CDR3 length: 15; D gene: -; V gene: TRBV19; J gene: TRBJ1-4; CDR3 protein: CASSIGTRGLAKLFF
CDR3 length: 13; D gene: -; V gene: TRBV19; J gene: TRBJ2-5; CDR3 protein: CASSGRMQETQYF
CDR3 length: 12; D gene: -; V gene: TRBV5-1; J gene: TRBJ1-2; CDR3 protein: CASSLEGEGYTF
CDR3 length: 14; D gene: -; V gene: TRBV28; J gene: TRBJ2-7; CDR3 protein: CASSPPGMTYEQYF
CDR3 length: 13; D gene: TRBD1; V gene: TRBV7-2; J gene: TRBJ1-2; CDR3 protein: CASSQQQGNGYTF
CDR3 length: 15; D gene: TRBD1; V gene: TRBV5-4; J gene: TRBJ2-7; CDR3 protein: CASSLAFDRAYEQYF
CDR3 length: 13; D gene: TRBD2; V gene: TRBV7-2; J gene: TRBJ2-1; CDR3 protein: CASTWTSGDEQFF
CDR3 length: 16; D gene: TRBD1; V gene: TRBV4-3; J gene: TRBJ1-2; CDR3 protein: CASSQDGQGVYYGYTF
CDR3 length: 14; D gene: TRBD2; V gene: TRBV11-2; J gene: TRBJ2-3; CDR3 protein: CASSSGLAADTQYF
CDR3 length: 15; D gene: TRBD1; V gene: TRBV11-3; J gene: TRBJ2-3; CDR3 protein: CASSLAGQGSDTQYF
CDR3 length: 13; D gene: -; V gene: TRBV7-8; J gene: TRBJ2-7; CDR3 protein: CASSLKIGGVPYF
CDR3 length: 14; D gene: -; V gene: TRBV5-1; J gene: TRBJ2-2; CDR3 protein: CASSTPHSSGELFF
CDR3 length: 14; D gene: -; V gene: TRBV19; J gene: TRBJ2-7; CDR3 protein: CASSMSLAGYEQYF
CDR3 length: 13; D gene: -; V gene: TRBV2; J gene: TRBJ2-3; CDR3 protein: CASSRDSLDTQYF
CDR3 length: 14; D gene: -; V gene: TRBV9; J gene: TRBJ2-7; CDR3 protein: CASSSRDKGYEQYF
CDR3 length: 15; D gene: -; V gene: TRBV7-9; J gene: TRBJ2-2; CDR3 protein: CASSLPGANTGELFF
CDR3 length: 14; D gene: TRBD1; V gene: TRBV7-2; J gene: TRBJ1-1; CDR3 protein: CASSFRQGSKEAFF
CDR3 length: 15; D gene: -; V gene: TRBV18; J gene: TRBJ2-7; CDR3 protein: CASSPSRQVGSEQYF
CDR3 length: 20; D gene: TRBD1; V gene: TRBV4-3; J gene: TRBJ1-2; CDR3 protein: CASSHHFTAGQGVANYGYTF
CDR3 length: 13; D gene: TRBD1; V gene: TRBV27; J gene: TRBJ1-2; CDR3 protein: CASSYRGLDGYTF
CDR3 length: 15; D gene: TRBD1; V gene: TRBV19; J gene: TRBJ1-5; CDR3 protein: CASTRHGTGYQPQHF
CDR3 length: 15; D gene: TRBD1; V gene: TRBV4-3; J gene: TRBJ2-7; CDR3 protein: CASSILTGQGLEQYF
CDR3 length: 13; D gene: -; V gene: TRBV7-2; J gene: TRBJ2-7; CDR3 protein: CASSLGSGYEQYF
CDR3 length: 17; D gene: -; V gene: TRBV6-1; J gene: TRBJ1-5; CDR3 protein: CASSEWGGSRSNQPQHF
CDR3 length: 14; D gene: TRBD1; V gene: TRBV11-3; J gene: TRBJ2-7; CDR3 protein: CASSLDRGPHEQYF
CDR3 length: 15; D gene: -; V gene: TRBV4-3; J gene: TRBJ2-7; CDR3 protein: CASSQDQAGTYEQYF
CDR3 length: 15; D gene: -; V gene: TRBV9; J gene: TRBJ1-2; CDR3 protein: CASSEGVQGNYGYTF
CDR3 length: 16; D gene: -; V gene: TRBV28; J gene: TRBJ1-4; CDR3 protein: CASSFRVGRGGEKLFF
CDR3 length: 17; D gene: TRBD1; V gene: TRBV2; J gene: TRBJ1-4; CDR3 protein: CASRAGQGSATNEKLFF
CDR3 length: 13; D gene: TRBD1; V gene: TRBV5-5; J gene: TRBJ2-5; CDR3 protein: CASSWTGQETQYF
CDR3 length: 18; D gene: -; V gene: TRBV6-1; J gene: TRBJ2-6; CDR3 protein: CASSEVSLGSSGANVLTF
CDR3 length: 14; D gene: TRBD1; V gene: TRBV5-6; J gene: TRBJ1-2; CDR3 protein: CASSSGQAEEGYTF
CDR3 length: 15; D gene: -; V gene: TRBV4-1; J gene: TRBJ2-7; CDR3 protein: CASSQVISEAYEQYF
CDR3 length: 13; D gene: TRBD1; V gene: TRBV5-1; J gene: TRBJ1-1; CDR3 protein: CASSFDRGYEAFF
CDR3 length: 13; D gene: -; V gene: TRBV2; J gene: TRBJ2-7; CDR3 protein: CASSDQGFNEQYF
CDR3 length: 17; D gene: TRBD1; V gene: TRBV7-8; J gene: TRBJ2-5; CDR3 protein: CASSLALTTGESETQYF
CDR3 length: 15; D gene: -; V gene: TRBV30; J gene: TRBJ1-1; CDR3 protein: CAWSAYPGSATEAFF
CDR3 length: 15; D gene: -; V gene: TRBV9; J gene: TRBJ1-2; CDR3 protein: CASSVGGTLNYGYTF
CDR3 length: 16; D gene: TRBD2; V gene: TRBV5-6; J gene: TRBJ2-7; CDR3 protein: CASSLAQLAGGREQYF
CDR3 length: 17; D gene: TRBD2; V gene: TRBV5-8; J gene: TRBJ2-3; CDR3 protein: CASSLSGTSGSTDTQYF
CDR3 length: 16; D gene: TRBD1; V gene: TRBV7-2; J gene: TRBJ1-1; CDR3 protein: CASSFGTGLMNTEAFF
CDR3 length: 15; D gene: TRBD2; V gene: TRBV29-1; J gene: TRBJ2-2; CDR3 protein: CSVSGLAGNTGELFF
CDR3 length: 12; D gene: -; V gene: TRBV25-1; J gene: TRBJ1-4; CDR3 protein: CASSELPEKLFF
CDR3 length: 14; D gene: -; V gene: TRBV6-5; J gene: TRBJ1-4; CDR3 protein: CASGGFATNEKLFF
CDR3 length: 12; D gene: -; V gene: TRBV30; J gene: TRBJ1-1; CDR3 protein: CAWSPKYGEAFF
CDR3 length: 15; D gene: TRBD1; V gene: TRBV19; J gene: TRBJ1-5; CDR3 protein: CASSIGTVVNQPQHF
CDR3 length: 15; D gene: TRBD1; V gene: TRBV6-5; J gene: TRBJ2-7; CDR3 protein: CASKTTGGPIYEQYF
CDR3 length: 15; D gene: -; V gene: TRBV7-9; J gene: TRBJ1-5; CDR3 protein: CATGQMGRSNQPQHF
CDR3 length: 16; D gene: TRBD2; V gene: TRBV9; J gene: TRBJ2-1; CDR3 protein: CASSVVPSGGYNEQFF